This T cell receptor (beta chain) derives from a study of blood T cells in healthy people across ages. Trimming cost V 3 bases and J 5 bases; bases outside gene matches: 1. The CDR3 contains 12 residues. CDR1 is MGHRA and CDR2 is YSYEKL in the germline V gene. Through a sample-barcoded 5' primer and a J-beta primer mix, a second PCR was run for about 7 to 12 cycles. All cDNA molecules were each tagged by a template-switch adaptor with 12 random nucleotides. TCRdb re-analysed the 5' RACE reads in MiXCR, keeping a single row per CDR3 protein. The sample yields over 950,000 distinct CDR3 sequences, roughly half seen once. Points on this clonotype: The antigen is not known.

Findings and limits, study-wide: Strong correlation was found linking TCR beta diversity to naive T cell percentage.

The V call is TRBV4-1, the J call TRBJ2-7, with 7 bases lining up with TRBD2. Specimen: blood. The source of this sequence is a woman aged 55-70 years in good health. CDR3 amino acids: CASSHAGDEQYF. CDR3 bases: TGCGCCAGCAGCCATGCGGGGGACGAGCAGTACTTC.